These 13 T cell receptor delta chains share one sample of origin, sequenced in a study of γδ T cells in repeated Plasmodium falciparum infection. TCRdb re-analyzed the multiplex PCR reads via CATT. The sample lists 75,000 to 95,000 delta-chain clones, over 0.9% seen once, with approximately 9.6% in the top ten. Vgamma9/Vdelta2+ and Vdelta2-negative gammadelta T cells were flow-sorted from PBMC for bulk sequencing. The sequencing sample was made of gamma-delta T cells from blood. The receptors shown here come from a pool of human donors (malaria-infected and uninfected, not separated).

Concerning this clone: The amino acid sequence in TCRdb belongs to a much larger clone and departs from this DNA's translation at residue 4, likely a sequencing read error; the sequence shown is translated from the DNA. The chain joins TRDV1 to TRDJ1, with 12 bases fitting TRDD3. No J gene is reported in TCRdb; it was inferred here by comparing the DNA with germline. Per germline, CDR1 TSWWSYY and CDR2 QGS. This CDR3 spans 24 amino acids. DNA for the CDR3: TGTGCTCTTAGGGAACTCCCCTACCCTAACTGGGGGATACTACGTGAGCGCAGAAGAAATAAACTCATCTTT. It encodes CALRELPYPNWGILRERRRNKLIF.

Comments on this clone: A far larger clone is one base from this, pointing to a likely read error. Within the sample, other DNA sequences also encode this same CDR3. The rearrangement links TRDV1 to TRDJ1, with TRDD3 identical over 8 bases. TCRdb leaves out the J gene; it was filled in here by matching the DNA to germline. This CDR3 has 21 amino acids. Per the germline V gene, CDR1 is TSWWSYY and CDR2 is QGS. The CDR3 DNA follows: TGTGCCCTTGGGATTCGGCCTTCCCGCTACTGGGGGGTTCCGTACACCGATAAACTCATCTTT. It encodes CALGIRPSRYWGVPYTDKLIF.

This clone has a handful of counts. This DNA's translation and the protein TCRdb lists, from a much larger clone, do not match at residue 14, likely due to a read error; the protein shown is translated from the DNA. The V call is TRDV2, the J call TRDJ1; TRDD3 aligns across 13 bases. TCRdb leaves out the J gene; it was filled in here by matching the DNA to germline. CDR1 and CDR2 from the germline V gene are GEAIGNYY and EKD. Losses at the gene ends were 0 bases for V and 1 base for J; bases not matched to a gene: 13. CDR3 length: 20 amino acids. The CDR3 region is CACDTVPTTGGYGCTDKLIF. DNA of the CDR3: TGTGCCTGTGACACCGTTCCCACAACTGGGGGATACGGGTGCACCGATAAACTCATCTTT.

By sample fraction, this clone is medium-sized (0.01 to 0.1%). Other DNA variants within this sample encode the same CDR3. The chain combines TRDV1 with TRDJ1; 7 bases line up with TRDD3. The CDR3 is 21 residues long. Germline V lookup: CDR1 TSWWSYY, CDR2 QGS. The ends lost 1 base at V and 1 base at J; junction bases unmatched: 21. The DNA for the CDR3 is TGTGCTCTTGGGGAACGGGGCTTCGCCTCGACCTGGGGGCCCCCCACCGATAAACTCATCTTT. It is translated as CALGERGFASTWGPPTDKLIF.

This clone was counted ten times or more. The protein TCRdb gives is from a much larger clone and does not agree with this DNA's translation at residue 12, likely a read error; the protein shown here comes from the DNA. This sequence joins TRDV2 and TRDJ1; 8 bases fit TRDD3. This CDR3 has 16 residues. From germline, CDR1 is GEAIGNYY and CDR2 EKD. This CDR3 is CACDSVLGGGTGKLIF. In nucleotides, the CDR3 is TGTGCCTGTGACTCCGTACTGGGGGGAGGAACCGGTAAACTCATCTTT.

A remark on this clone: With a far larger clone one base away, a read error is the likely cause. This specimen includes other DNA sequences encoding the same CDR3. The CDR3 sequence: CALGASLLAFLYPYTDKLIF. In nucleotides, the CDR3 is TGTGCTCTCGGGGCATCCCTACTCGCCTTCCTCTACCCCTACACCGATAAACTCATCTTT. The J gene is TRDJ1, the V gene TRDV1; TRDD2 aligns across 7 bases. TCRdb does not report a J gene; here it was assigned by matching the DNA to germline references. CDR1 is TSWWSYY, CDR2 QGS, per germline. There are 20 residues in the CDR3.

This clone has more than one count but fewer than ten. The translation of this DNA and the TCRdb protein of a much larger clone differ at residues 12 and 13, probably owing to a read error; the protein shown here is translated from the DNA. V gene TRDV1 was called; the J gene was not; the D call TRDD3 from the table was never checked on the DNA. Germline V gene lookup returns CDR1 TSWWSYY and CDR2 QGS. The length of the CDR3 is 16 residues. The CDR3 here is CALSSGGDTPAWVLIF. The CDR3 DNA sequence: TGTGCTCTTTCCTCGGGGGGGGATACGCCGGCGTGGGTGCTCATCTTT.

This clone has only a few counts. Given a far larger clone just one base away, this is likely a sequencing read error. Within the sample, other DNA sequences also encode this same CDR3. V and J are TRDV2 and TRDJ1; tentatively, D is TRDD3 (5 bases). Per the germline V gene, CDR1 is GEAIGNYY and CDR2 is EKD. V shed 3 bases and J shed 0 bases, with 22 bases lying between them. There are 18 residues in the CDR3. The CDR3 DNA reads as TGTGCCTGTGACCAAAATGGCCCAACTGGTGTGGACACCGATAAACTCATCTTT. It specifies CACDQNGPTGVDTDKLIF.

This clone occurred a few times. TCRdb pairs this DNA with a much larger clone's protein that differs at residue 8, likely a read error; the protein shown was translated from the DNA. The genes are TRDV1 and TRDJ2, with D hard to call. Germline-derived CDR1 and CDR2 are TSWWSYY and QGS. This CDR3 region has 19 residues. Trimming removed 4 bases at V and 3 bases at J, with 24 bases between. The CDR3 reads CALGGLRTSTLTLTAQLFF. In DNA form, the CDR3 reads TGTGCTCTTGGGGGGCTACGAACCAGCACCCTAACCCTGACAGCACAACTCTTCTTT.

This clone was seen a handful of times. A far larger clone is a single base away, which makes a read error likely. The same CDR3 can be traced to other DNA sequences in this sample. No J gene was named, though the V gene is TRDV2; TRDD3, the table's D call, was not compared with the DNA. Per the germline V gene, CDR1 is GEAIGNYY and CDR2 is EKD. The CDR3 extends over 21 amino acids. CDR3 region: CACDTITLLGDVETLTDKLIF. CDR3 DNA sequence: TGTGCCTGTGACACCATAACTCTACTGGGGGATGTTGAGACCCTGACCGATAAGCTCATCTTT.

This clone was seen a few times. It is likely a read error: a sequence one base away is far more abundant. The sample holds other DNA sequences that translate to the same CDR3. The V segment is TRDV2, and no J call was made; the DNA was not used to check the table's D call, TRDD3. CDR3 length: 21 amino acids. The germline V gene has CDR1 GEAIGNYY and CDR2 EKD. In DNA form, the CDR3 reads TGTGCCTGTGTACTTCCTTTCCCTCGCCTACTGGGGGGTAAGTACACCGATAAGCTCATCTTT. It codes for CACVLPFPRLLGGKYTDKLIF.

Worth noting for this clone: The translation of this DNA and the TCRdb protein of a much larger clone differ at residue 5, probably owing to a read error; the protein shown here is translated from the DNA. V and J are TRDV2 and TRDJ1; D unclear. TCRdb carries no J gene annotation; the J gene was assigned here by matching the DNA with germline. With 3 bases removed from V and 2 bases from J, the gap between germline ends came to 9 bases. Germline CDR1 GEAIGNYY, CDR2 EKD. The CDR3 consists of 13 residues. CDR3 DNA: TGTGCCTGTGACGCCGGAGGTACCGATAAACTCATCTTT. Its translation is CACDAGGTDKLIF.

Remarks on this clone: A far bigger clonotype differs at one base, so this is likely a read error. The sample has other DNA sequences that encode this CDR3 too. V usage is TRDV1 and J usage is TRDJ1, with D perhaps TRDD3 (5 bases). CDR1 is TSWWSYY and CDR2 is QGS in the germline V gene. The CDR3 totals 24 residues. The CDR3 region has the DNA TGTGCCCTTGGGGAACTAGTTATCCGGGGACGGGTGGTGTACGTCGAGAAGTACACCGATAAACTCATCTTT. Translation gives CALGELVIRGRVVYVEKYTDKLIF.